This paragraph covers one T cell receptor (beta chain) sequence. This specimen comes from a study of blood T cell repertoires in COVID-19. Background on the study: Acute and convalescent COVID-19 samples came from the United States, Italy and Spain. T cells, B-cell-depleted T cells, or PBMCs supplied cDNA or gDNA.

Looked up from germline, CDR1 is SQVTM and CDR2 is ANQGSEA. V dropped 1 base and J dropped 4 bases, with 13 bases sitting between them. This CDR3 is 14 amino acids long. As processed by the authors: Amplified reference gene primers provided the basis for estimating nucleated cell counts. Produced via immunoSEQ multiplex PCR; TCRdb's table is partial and in-frame only. Clonal size and the V and J genes are those of that table, whereas D and trimming came from the DNA. The repertoire holds 35,000 to 45,000 clones, around 82% seen once, with around 17% in the top ten. Sequencing input: peripheral blood. The sequence was collected from a man between 70 and 80 years old with acute or convalescent COVID-19. The gene calls are TRBV29-1 and TRBJ1-2, with D maybe TRBD1 (6 bases). The CDR3 here is CSVEGLDSLYGYTF. The CDR3 DNA reads as TGCAGCGTTGAAGGGTTGGACAGCCTCTATGGCTACACCTTC.